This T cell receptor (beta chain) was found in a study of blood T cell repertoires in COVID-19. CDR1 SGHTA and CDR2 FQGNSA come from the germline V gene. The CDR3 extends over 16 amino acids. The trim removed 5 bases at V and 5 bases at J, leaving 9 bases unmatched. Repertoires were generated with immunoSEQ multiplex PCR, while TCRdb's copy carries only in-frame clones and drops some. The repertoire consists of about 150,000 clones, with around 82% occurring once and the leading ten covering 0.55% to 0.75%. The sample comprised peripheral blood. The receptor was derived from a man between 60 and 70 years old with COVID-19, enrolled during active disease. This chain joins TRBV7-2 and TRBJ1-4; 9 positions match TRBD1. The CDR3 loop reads CASSPVGGQGNEKLFF. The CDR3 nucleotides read TGTGCCAGCAGCCCAGTGGGTGGACAGGGGAATGAAAAACTGTTTTTT.